The 13 T cell receptor beta chains listed next were all sequenced from one sample in a study of T cells in Graves' hyperthyroidism and ophthalmopathy. TCR beta CDR3 regions were amplified from RNA transcripts. When the TCR CDR3 underwent first-round RT-PCR, the HTBI primer set was used. TCRdb fed the multiplex PCR reads into MiXCR, producing one record per CDR3 protein. The table shows 300,000 or so distinct CDR3 sequences, with about 15% occurring only once. The source material was blood. The receptors stem from a woman between 55 and 75 years old with Graves' ophthalmopathy.

This clonotype was counted between two and nine times. This sequence joins TRBV4-3 and TRBJ2-3; D is unresolved. This CDR3 has 15 amino acids. V shed 0 bases and J shed 1 base, with 8 bases lying between them. Germline loops: CDR1 LGHNA, CDR2 YSLEER. CDR3 sequence reads: CASSQDVFGTDTQYF. The CDR3 DNA reads as TGCGCCAGCAGCCAAGATGTATTCGGCACAGATACGCAGTATTTT.

Points on this clonotype: A much bigger clone sits one base away, suggesting this may be a read error. This chain uses TRBV27 with TRBJ1-5; unclear D gene. The germline V gene has CDR1 MNHEY and CDR2 SMNVEV (reference sequence). Trimming removed 5 bases at V and 3 bases at J, with 11 bases between. The CDR3 has 14 amino acids. Written as DNA, the CDR3 is TGTGCCAGCAGTCCCGCCCATATCAATCAGCCCCAGCATTTT. The encoded protein is CASSPAHINQPQHF.

The chain couples TRBV27 to TRBJ2-4; possible D gene TRBD2, 5 bases. V shed 5 bases and J shed 9 bases, with 14 bases lying between them. The germline V gene has CDR1 MNHEY and CDR2 SMNVEV (reference sequence). This CDR3 is 13 amino acids long. CDR3 nucleotides: TGTGCCAGCAGTACACGGGGATGGAGCATTCAGTACTTC. Residues: CASSTRGWSIQYF.

This clonotype was detected many times. This chain uses TRBV27 with TRBJ2-1; TRBD1 matches 7 bases. The ends lost 5 bases at V and 8 bases at J; junction bases unmatched: 12. The CDR3 contains 15 residues. Looked up from germline, CDR1 is MNHEY and CDR2 is SMNVEV (reference sequence). The CDR3 protein is CASSIHNRGLDEQFF. The CDR3 DNA follows: TGTGCCAGCAGTATCCATAACAGGGGTTTAGATGAGCAGTTCTTC.

This clonotype was seen a few times. The chain is built from TRBV11-3 and TRBJ1-1; D is perhaps TRBD1 (5 bases). Per germline, CDR1 SGHNT and CDR2 YENEEA. V dropped 5 bases and J dropped 7 bases, with 14 bases sitting between them. This CDR3 is 13 amino acids long. The CDR3 DNA sequence: TGTGCCAGCAGCCTAAACGGACACCTTGAAGCTTTCTTT. It codes for CASSLNGHLEAFF.

The J gene is TRBJ2-7, the V gene TRBV4-3, with 7 bases identical to TRBD1. The V gene's germline CDR1 is LGHNA and CDR2 YSLEER. The ends lost 1 base at V and 2 bases at J; junction bases unmatched: 5. The CDR3 spans 15 residues. DNA of the CDR3: TGCGCCAGCAGCCAAGCTTGGGACAGTACCTACGAGCAGTACTTC. Translation: CASSQAWDSTYEQYF.

The chain couples TRBV28 to TRBJ1-2; D is uncertain. Trimming removed 3 bases at V and 8 bases at J, with 16 bases between. In germline, CDR1 is MDHEN, CDR2 SYDVKM. The CDR3 totals 14 residues. The CDR3 is CASSFPHQLSGYTF. The DNA of the CDR3 is TGTGCCAGCAGTTTCCCCCATCAGTTGTCCGGCTACACCTTC.

Comment on this clonotype: Being one base from a much bigger clone, this may be a read error. The chain carries TRBV7-2 and TRBJ1-2, with 8 positions matching TRBD1. Looked up from germline, CDR1 is SGHTA and CDR2 is FQGNSA. Unmatched junction bases numbered 5, after V lost 6 bases and J lost 5 bases. The CDR3 is 13 amino acids. The CDR3 DNA is TGTACCAGCAGGGGGAGGACAGGGTATGGCTACACCTTC. Residues: CTSRGRTGYGYTF.

This clonotype appeared many times. The rearrangement uses TRBV9 and TRBJ2-3; D gene unclear. The CDR3 loop spans 15 amino acids. With 0 bases removed from V and 0 bases from J, the gap between germline ends came to 8 bases. The germline V gene encodes CDR1 SGDLS and CDR2 YYNGEE. CDR3 sequence: CASSVDPSSTDTQYF. The CDR3 coding sequence is TGTGCCAGCAGCGTAGATCCTTCTAGCACAGATACGCAGTATTTT.

In this sample, this clonotype turned up many times. This rearrangement joins TRBV4-3 to TRBJ2-3; 10 bases fit TRBD2. There are 17 residues in the CDR3. Looked up from germline, CDR1 is LGHNA and CDR2 is YSLEER. The junction had 11 bases not matched to a gene; V was cut back by 7 bases and J by 1 base. CDR3 DNA sequence: TGCGCCAGCAAACCAAGATGGCTAGCGGGGGGCACAGATACGCAGTATTTT. Its protein product is CASKPRWLAGGTDTQYF.

This clonotype was counted a few times. The CDR3 sequence is CASRDKLSGNTEAFF. In DNA, the CDR3 is TGTGCCAGCAGGGACAAGCTCTCGGGGAACACTGAAGCTTTCTTT. The chain recombines TRBV25-1 with TRBJ1-1; a possible D gene is TRBD1 (5 bases). The germline V gene has CDR1 MGHDK and CDR2 SYGVNS. Trimming shortened V by 6 bases and J by 1 base, and 15 bases separated the two germline ends. The CDR3 is 15 amino acids.

CDR3 protein: CASSWGAGGTEAFF. CDR3 in DNA: TGTGCCAGCAGTTGGGGGGCAGGGGGCACTGAAGCTTTCTTT. The J gene is TRBJ1-1, the V gene TRBV27; 7 bases are shared with TRBD1. This CDR3 spans 14 amino acids. Unmatched junction bases numbered 6, after V lost 4 bases and J lost 4 bases. Germline CDR1 reads MNHEY; CDR2 reads SMNVEV (reference sequence).

This chain connects TRBV10-3 to TRBJ1-1; 8 bases agree with TRBD1. The V segment lost 0 bases and the J segment 7 bases; nucleotides outside the gene matches: 10. Germline V gene data show CDR1 as ENHRY and CDR2 as SYGVKD. The CDR3 loop spans 16 amino acids. CDR3 residues: CAISESMVQGAGEAFF. CDR3 nucleotides: TGTGCCATCAGTGAGTCGATGGTCCAGGGGGCGGGTGAAGCTTTCTTT.